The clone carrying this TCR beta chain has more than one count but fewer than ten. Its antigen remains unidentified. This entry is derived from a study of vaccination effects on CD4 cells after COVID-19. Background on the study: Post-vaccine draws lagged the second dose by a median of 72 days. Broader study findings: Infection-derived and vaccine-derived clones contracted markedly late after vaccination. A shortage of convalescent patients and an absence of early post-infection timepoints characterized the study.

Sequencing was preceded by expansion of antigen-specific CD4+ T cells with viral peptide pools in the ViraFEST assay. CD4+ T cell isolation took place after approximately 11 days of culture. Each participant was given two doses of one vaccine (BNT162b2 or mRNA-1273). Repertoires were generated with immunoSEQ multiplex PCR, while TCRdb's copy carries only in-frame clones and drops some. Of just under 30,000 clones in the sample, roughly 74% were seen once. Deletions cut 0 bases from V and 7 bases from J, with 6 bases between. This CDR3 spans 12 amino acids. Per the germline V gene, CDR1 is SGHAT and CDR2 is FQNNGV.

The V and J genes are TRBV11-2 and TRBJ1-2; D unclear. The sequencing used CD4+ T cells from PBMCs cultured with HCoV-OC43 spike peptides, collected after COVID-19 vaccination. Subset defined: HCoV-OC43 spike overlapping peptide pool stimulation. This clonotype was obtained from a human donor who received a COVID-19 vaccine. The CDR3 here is CASSLEMSGYTF. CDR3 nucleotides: TGTGCCAGCAGCTTAGAAATGAGTGGCTACACCTTC.